This T cell receptor beta chain was sequenced in a study of T cells in Graves' hyperthyroidism and ophthalmopathy. Findings and limits, study-wide: Through a model of 13 V-J features, ophthalmopathy was separated from stable hyperthyroidism.

Stability of Graves' hyperthyroidism was defined as absent ophthalmopathy progression within 18 months. The study left out patients who had uncontrolled infection, other autoimmune disease, pregnancy or lactation. Regarding this clonotype: Its specificity is not known. Since a much larger clone is just one base distant, this may be a read error.

Researchers took RNA transcripts and amplified the TCR beta CDR3 regions from them. RT-PCR in the first round (using the HTBI primer set) targeted the TCR CDR3. TCRdb reprocessed the multiplex PCR reads via MiXCR and lists one record per CDR3 protein. The table has some 300,000 distinct CDR3 sequences, approximately 13% seen once. This CDR3 is 13 amino acids long. The germline V gene encodes CDR1 LGHNA and CDR2 YNFKEQ. This sequence originates from a middle-aged woman with Graves' hyperthyroidism. Sequenced material: blood. This chain uses TRBV4-2 with TRBJ1-6; D is ambiguous. The CDR3 here is CTSSQDIDSPLHF. The CDR3 DNA is TGTACCAGCAGCCAAGATATAGATTCACCCCTCCACTTT.